A selection of T cell receptor beta chains follows, all from one sample in a study of blood T cell repertoires in COVID-19. TCRdb keeps only in-frame clones here, not all; method: immunoSEQ multiplex PCR. The table lists 90,000 or so clones, around nine tenths of them singletons. The source material was peripheral blood. The receptor set was obtained from a woman aged 60-75 years with COVID-19, enrolled during active disease. The CDR3 runs from the conserved cysteine through the conserved F or W. Each record gives: D gene, clone size, V gene, J gene, CDR3 DNA, CDR3 protein. The D gene is left open where the match is weak. Only part of the rows carry a size: once, few, many, or a class if the clone is expanded.

>.|.|TRBV30|TRBJ1-5
TGTGCCTGGAGTGTACACGGGGGACATCAGCCCCAGCATTTT
CAWSVHGGHQPQHF
>.|.|TRBV6-6|TRBJ1-5
TGTGCCAGCAGTCCCCGATCGGGGAGGGGCTGGGCTCAGCCCCAGCATTTT
CASSPRSGRGWAQPQHF
>.|few|TRBV24-1|TRBJ1-3
TGTGCCACCAGTGATTCCCAGGGAAACGGAAACACCATATATTTT
CATSDSQGNGNTIYF
>.|.|TRBV10-2|TRBJ2-1
TGCGCCAGCACAACTTTCCGCTACAATGAGCAGTTCTTC
CASTTFRYNEQFF
>.|.|TRBV7-6|TRBJ1-1
TGTGCCAGCAGCCCCGGGTTAGGGAACACTGAAGCTTTCTTT
CASSPGLGNTEAFF
>.|.|TRBV18|TRBJ1-5
TGTGCCAGCTCACCACCTGGAGGGGTTCAGCCCCAGCATTTT
CASSPPGGVQPQHF
>TRBD2|.|TRBV6-2/TRBV6-3|TRBJ2-1
TGTGCCAGCAGCCGGTGGGGGGGCAATGAGCAGTTCTTC
CASSRWGGNEQFF
>TRBD1|once|TRBV15|TRBJ1-5
TGTGCCACCAGCAGCGGACAGGGCCAGCCCCAGCATTTT
CATSSGQGQPQHF
>.|.|TRBV6-5|TRBJ2-7
TGTGCCAGCAGTTACTCAGACTTACCCTCCTACGAGCAGTACTTC
CASSYSDLPSYEQYF
>TRBD1|.|TRBV27|TRBJ2-7
TGTGCCAGCAGTCCGTTGGACAGGAGCTCCTACGAGCAGTACTTC
CASSPLDRSSYEQYF
>TRBD1|once|TRBV9|TRBJ1-4
TGTGCCAGCAGCGGAGGGGGGACAGCTACTGAAAAACTGTTTTTT
CASSGGGTATEKLFF
>.|.|TRBV19|TRBJ1-3
TGTGCCACCCGCGGGGGGTTGGACTCTGGAAACACCATATATTTT
CATRGGLDSGNTIYF
>.|.|TRBV6-5|TRBJ2-2
TGTGCCAGCAGGAGGGGAGGGAACACCGGGGAGCTGTTTTTT
CASRRGGNTGELFF
>TRBD2|.|TRBV18|TRBJ2-7
TGTGCCAGCTCACCGGCTAGCGGCGTCTACGAGCAGTACTTC
CASSPASGVYEQYF
>TRBD1|once|TRBV19|TRBJ2-3
TGTGCCAGTAGTGAGGGGGCGCGCGATACGCAGTATTTT
CASSEGARDTQYF
>.|.|TRBV20-1|TRBJ2-5
TGCAGTGCTCCCAAGCGTGAGACCCAGTACTTC
CSAPKRETQYF
>.|.|TRBV30|TRBJ1-6
TGTGCCTGGAGTGTCAAAGCCAATGGTTCACCCCTCCACTTT
CAWSVKANGSPLHF
>.|.|TRBV11-2|TRBJ1-1
TGTGCCAGCAGCCTCCACCCGGGCACTGAAGCTTTCTTT
CASSLHPGTEAFF
>TRBD1|.|TRBV20-1|TRBJ2-7
TGCAGTGCGACGGACAGGGAGCAGTACTTC
CSATDREQYF
>.|.|TRBV7-6|TRBJ2-5
TGTGCCAGCAGCTTAGCCGCGGGGATCCAAGAGACCCAGTACTTC
CASSLAAGIQETQYF
>TRBD1|.|TRBV2|TRBJ1-1
TGTGCCAGCAGATTGGGACAGACCCACACTGAAGCTTTCTTT
CASRLGQTHTEAFF
>.|.|TRBV19|TRBJ1-4
TGTGCCAGTAGTATAAGCATTAATGAAAAACTGTTTTTT
CASSISINEKLFF
>TRBD1|.|TRBV3-1/TRBV3-2|TRBJ1-2
TGTGCCAGCAGCCACCGTGACAGGGGGTCTGGCTACACCTTC
CASSHRDRGSGYTF
>.|.|TRBV4-2|TRBJ1-4
TGTGCCAGCAGCCAAGAAGGAGGGACGGGGGATGAAAAACTGTTTTTT
CASSQEGGTGDEKLFF
>.|.|TRBV7-9|TRBJ1-1
TGTGCCAGCAGTTGGGAGATGAACACTGAAGCTTTCTTT
CASSWEMNTEAFF
>TRBD1|.|TRBV5-1|TRBJ2-4
TGCGCCAGCAGCTCCGGGACAGGGGGGCAGGCCAAAAACATTCAGTACTTC
CASSSGTGGQAKNIQYF
>TRBD1|few|TRBV30|TRBJ1-6
TGTGCCTGGAGTACCGCCGGGACAGGGCAATCACCCCTCCACTTT
CAWSTAGTGQSPLHF
>.|.|TRBV7-3|TRBJ1-1
TGTGCCAGCAGCTTAACTGGGGGGGTAGGCACTGAAGCTTTCTTT
CASSLTGGVGTEAFF
>.|.|TRBV9|TRBJ2-2
TGTGCCAGCAGCGTAGCCACAGGTTACACCGGGGAGCTGTTTTTT
CASSVATGYTGELFF
>.|.|TRBV28|TRBJ1-5
TGTGCCAGCAGTTCCCCCCGACGGGGCAATCAGCCCCAGCATTTT
CASSSPRRGNQPQHF
>TRBD2|.|TRBV30|TRBJ2-3
TGTGCCTGGAGTGTAGTGTTAGCGGGGGCCACAGATACGCAGTATTTT
CAWSVVLAGATDTQYF
>TRBD2|.|TRBV28|TRBJ2-5
TGTGCCAGCAGTTCCTCACTAGCGGGGGGACCCCGAGTACGGGAGACCCAGTACTTC
CASSSSLAGGPRVRETQYF